This entry features one T cell receptor (beta chain) sequence. The entry originates in a study of blood T cell repertoires in COVID-19. Profiled with immunoSEQ multiplex PCR; TCRdb holds only in-frame clones, not every one. The profile shows about 390,000 clones, 80% to 90% of them singletons. Trimming took off 4 bases at V and 2 bases at J, with 19 bases between the two ends. The CDR3 is 17 residues long. Germline V gene data show CDR1 as LGHNA and CDR2 as YNFKEQ. Specimen: peripheral blood. The chain couples TRBV4-2 to TRBJ2-3; D gene uncertain. This clonotype originated in a woman aged 55 to 70 with COVID-19, enrolled during active disease. This CDR3 reads CASSRKYSIPDTDTQYF. CDR3 nucleotides: TGTGCCAGCAGCCGAAAGTACTCGATACCCGACACAGATACGCAGTATTTT.